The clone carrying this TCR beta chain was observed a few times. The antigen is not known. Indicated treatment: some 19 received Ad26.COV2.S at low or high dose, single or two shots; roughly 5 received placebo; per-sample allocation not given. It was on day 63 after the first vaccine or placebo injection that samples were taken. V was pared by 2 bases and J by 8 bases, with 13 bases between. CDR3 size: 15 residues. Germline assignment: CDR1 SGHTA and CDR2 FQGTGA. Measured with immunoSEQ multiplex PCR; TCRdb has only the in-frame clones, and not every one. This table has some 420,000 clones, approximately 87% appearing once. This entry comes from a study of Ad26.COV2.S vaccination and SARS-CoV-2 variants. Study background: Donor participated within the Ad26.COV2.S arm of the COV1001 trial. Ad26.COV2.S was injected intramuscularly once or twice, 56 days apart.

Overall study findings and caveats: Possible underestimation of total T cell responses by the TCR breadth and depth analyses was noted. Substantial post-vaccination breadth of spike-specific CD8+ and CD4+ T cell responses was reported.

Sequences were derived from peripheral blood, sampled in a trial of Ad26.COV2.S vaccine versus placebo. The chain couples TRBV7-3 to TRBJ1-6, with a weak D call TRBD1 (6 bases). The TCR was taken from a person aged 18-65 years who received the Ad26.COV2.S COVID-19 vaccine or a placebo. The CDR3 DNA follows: TGTGCCAGCAGCTTATCTGGGGGGCTAGATTCACCCCTCCACTTT. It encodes CASSLSGGLDSPLHF.